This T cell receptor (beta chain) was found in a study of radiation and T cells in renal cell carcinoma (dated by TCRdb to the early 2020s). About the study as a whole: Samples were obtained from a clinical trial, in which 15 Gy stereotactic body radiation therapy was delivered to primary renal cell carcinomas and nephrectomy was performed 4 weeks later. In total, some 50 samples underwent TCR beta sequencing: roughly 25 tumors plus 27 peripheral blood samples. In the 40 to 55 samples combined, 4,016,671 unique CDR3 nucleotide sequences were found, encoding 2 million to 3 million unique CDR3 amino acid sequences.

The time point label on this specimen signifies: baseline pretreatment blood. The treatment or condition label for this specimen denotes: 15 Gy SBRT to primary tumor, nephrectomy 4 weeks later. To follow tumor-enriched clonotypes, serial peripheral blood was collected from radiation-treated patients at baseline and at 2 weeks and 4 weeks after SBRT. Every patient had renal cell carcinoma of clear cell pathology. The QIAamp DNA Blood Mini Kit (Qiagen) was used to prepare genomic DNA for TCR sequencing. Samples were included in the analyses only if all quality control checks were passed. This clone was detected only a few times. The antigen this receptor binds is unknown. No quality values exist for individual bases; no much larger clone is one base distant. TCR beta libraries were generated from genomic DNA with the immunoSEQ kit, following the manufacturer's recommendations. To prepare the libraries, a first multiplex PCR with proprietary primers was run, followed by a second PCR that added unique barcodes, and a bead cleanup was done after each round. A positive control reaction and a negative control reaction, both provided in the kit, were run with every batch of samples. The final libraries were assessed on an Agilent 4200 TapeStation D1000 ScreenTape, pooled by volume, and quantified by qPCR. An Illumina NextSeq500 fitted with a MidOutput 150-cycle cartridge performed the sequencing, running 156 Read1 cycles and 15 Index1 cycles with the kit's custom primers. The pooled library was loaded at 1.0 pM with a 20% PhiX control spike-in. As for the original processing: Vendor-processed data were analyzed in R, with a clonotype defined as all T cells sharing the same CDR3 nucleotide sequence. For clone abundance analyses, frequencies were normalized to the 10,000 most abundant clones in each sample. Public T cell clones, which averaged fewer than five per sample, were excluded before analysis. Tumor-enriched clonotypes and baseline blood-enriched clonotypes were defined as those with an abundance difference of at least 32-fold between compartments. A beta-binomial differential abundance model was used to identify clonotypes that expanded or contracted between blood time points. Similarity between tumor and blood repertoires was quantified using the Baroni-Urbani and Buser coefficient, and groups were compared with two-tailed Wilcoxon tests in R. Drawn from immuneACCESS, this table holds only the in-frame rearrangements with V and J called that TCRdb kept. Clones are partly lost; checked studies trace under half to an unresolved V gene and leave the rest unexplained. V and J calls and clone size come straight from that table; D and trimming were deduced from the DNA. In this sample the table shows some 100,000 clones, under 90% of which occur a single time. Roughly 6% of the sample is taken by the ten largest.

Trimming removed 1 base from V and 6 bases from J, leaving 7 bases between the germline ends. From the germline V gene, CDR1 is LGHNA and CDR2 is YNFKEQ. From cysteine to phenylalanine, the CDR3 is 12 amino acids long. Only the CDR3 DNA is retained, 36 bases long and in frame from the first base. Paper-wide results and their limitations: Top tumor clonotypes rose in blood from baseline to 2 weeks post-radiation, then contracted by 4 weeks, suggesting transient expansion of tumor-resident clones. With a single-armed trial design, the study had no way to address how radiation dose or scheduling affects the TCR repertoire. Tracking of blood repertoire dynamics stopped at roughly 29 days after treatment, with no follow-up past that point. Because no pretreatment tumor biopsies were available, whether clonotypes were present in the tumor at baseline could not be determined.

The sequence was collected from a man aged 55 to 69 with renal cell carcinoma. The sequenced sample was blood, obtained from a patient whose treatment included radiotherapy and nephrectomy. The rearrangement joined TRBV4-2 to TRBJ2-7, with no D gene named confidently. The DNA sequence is TGTGCCAGCAGCCAAGCCCTTACCGAGCAGTACTTC. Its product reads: CASSQALTEQYF.